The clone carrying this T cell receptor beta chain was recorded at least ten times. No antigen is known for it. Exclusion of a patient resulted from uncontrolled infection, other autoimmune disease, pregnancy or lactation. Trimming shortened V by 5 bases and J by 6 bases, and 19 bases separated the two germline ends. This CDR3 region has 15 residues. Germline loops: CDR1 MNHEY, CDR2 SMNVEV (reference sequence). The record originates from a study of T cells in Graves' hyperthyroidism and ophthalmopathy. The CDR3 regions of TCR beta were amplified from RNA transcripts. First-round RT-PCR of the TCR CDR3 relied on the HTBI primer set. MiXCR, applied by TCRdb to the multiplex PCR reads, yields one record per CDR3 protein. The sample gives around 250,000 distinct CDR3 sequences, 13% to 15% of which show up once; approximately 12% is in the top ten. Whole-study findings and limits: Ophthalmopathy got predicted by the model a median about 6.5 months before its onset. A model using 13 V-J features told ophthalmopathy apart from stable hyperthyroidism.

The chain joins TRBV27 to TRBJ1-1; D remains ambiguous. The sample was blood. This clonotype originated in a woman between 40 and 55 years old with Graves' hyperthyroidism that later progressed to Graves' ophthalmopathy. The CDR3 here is CASSPEGKRRAEAFF. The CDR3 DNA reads TGTGCCAGCAGTCCCGAGGGAAAACGGAGGGCTGAAGCTTTCTTT.